Here is one T cell receptor beta chain with its context. As processed by the authors: Estimated nucleated cell counts came from reference gene primer amplification. Profiled with immunoSEQ multiplex PCR; TCRdb holds only in-frame clones, not every one. V, J and clone size were drawn from that table, and D and trimming were deduced from the DNA. The profile shows a few hundred thousand clones, around nine tenths of them singletons. Germline CDR1 reads MNHEY; CDR2 reads SVGAGI. This CDR3 comprises 13 residues. Trimming left V 7 bases short and J 4 bases short, with 13 bases between. This specimen comes from a study of blood T cell repertoires in COVID-19. Study summary: Researchers got acute and convalescent COVID-19 samples from the United States, Italy and Spain.

V gene TRBV6-5 combines with J gene TRBJ1-2, with TRBD1 as a possible D gene (5 bases). The receptor was derived from a woman aged 60-70 years with COVID-19, enrolled during active disease. Sequences were obtained from peripheral blood. CDR3 sequence (DNA): TGTGCCAGCACCCGAACTGACAGCTATGGCTACACCTTC. It specifies CASTRTDSYGYTF.